The TCR beta chain described here comes from a study of blood T cell repertoires in COVID-19. On the study more broadly: Some COVID-19 samples were acute and others convalescent; all came from the United States, Italy and Spain. In each case, the material was cDNA or gDNA derived from T cells, B-cell-depleted T cells, or PBMCs.

Germline V gives CDR1 SGHTS, CDR2 YDEGEE. The CDR3 totals 13 residues. V was cut by 6 bases and J by 13 bases, with 22 bases left in between. As processed by the authors: Cell counts per sample came from amplifying reference gene primers. Method: immunoSEQ multiplex PCR; TCRdb's copy keeps in-frame clones and lacks some. The DNA was the basis for D and trimming; V, J and clone size are from that table. The data contain 200,000 to 250,000 clones, 86% of them singletons. Sequenced material: peripheral blood. This receptor was identified in an elderly man with acute or convalescent COVID-19. The chain combines TRBV5-8 with TRBJ1-2; a possible D gene is TRBD1 (5 bases). The CDR3: CASTFRGGVRRTF. The CDR3 coding sequence is TGTGCCAGCACTTTCCGGGGGGGGGTTCGACGCACCTTC.